This T cell receptor beta chain was recovered during a study of blood T cell repertoires in COVID-19. As processed by the authors: Estimation of nucleated cell counts relied on the amplification of reference gene primers. Generated by immunoSEQ multiplex PCR, the TCRdb table keeps only in-frame clones and is missing some. V and J calls and clone size come straight from that table; D and trimming were deduced from the DNA. The sample lists 150,000 to 200,000 clones, 83% occurring once. Trimming took 6 bases from V and 5 from J; bases not matched to a gene: 9. CDR1 is MDHEN, CDR2 SYDVKM, per germline. The CDR3 length is 14 residues.

The specimen sequenced was PBMCs or T cells enriched from blood (not recorded which). This rearrangement joins TRBV28 to TRBJ2-5; 7 bases are a match to TRBD1. The TCR sequence derives from a woman between 45 and 60 years old in a cohort exposed to, infected with or recovered from COVID-19 (not recorded which). The CDR3 loop reads CASSLTGVQETQYF. In DNA form, the CDR3 reads TGTGCCAGCAGCTTAACAGGGGTCCAGGAGACCCAGTACTTC. The full variable domain, rest sourced from reference TRBV28 and TRBJ2-5, is DVKVTQSSRYLVKRTGEKVFLECVQDMDHENMFWYRQDPGLGLRLIYFSYDVKMKEKGDIPEGYSVSREKKERFSLILESASTNQTSMYLCASSLTGVQETQYFGPGTRLLVL.